This T cell receptor (beta chain) was recorded in a study of cytomegalovirus exposure and HLA in healthy donors. Germline V gene lookup returns CDR1 SQVTM and CDR2 ANQGSEA. With V trimmed by 1 base and J by 7 bases, 19 bases remained unmatched. This CDR3 is built from 18 residues. PCR was performed using 60 Vbeta and 13 Jbeta primers. The protocol was immunoSEQ multiplex PCR, while the TCRdb copy is restricted to in-frame clones and leaves out a portion. The sample includes about 150,000 clones, roughly 80% of them seen just once. Study-level findings and limits: Roughly 170 TCR beta chains were listed as cytomegalovirus-associated. Reported results showed that the classifier diagnosed cytomegalovirus status with high specificity and sensitivity. The study had only CMV serostatus as immune exposure information. Later on, an analysis tied under 20,000 TCR beta sequences to HLA alleles at 0.05 false discovery rate.

With respect to this clone: Its matching antigen is unknown.

This chain connects TRBV29-1 to TRBJ2-1; 7 bases align to TRBD2. The origin of this receptor is a man aged 25 to 40 in good health and CMV-seronegative. The source material was PBMCs. CDR3: CSVEGGGERGHFINEQFF. The CDR3 DNA sequence: TGCAGCGTTGAAGGTGGGGGGGAACGGGGCCACTTCATTAATGAGCAGTTCTTC.